A selection of T cell receptor beta chains follows, all from one sample in a study of shared clonotypes between healthy human individuals. Data came from immunoSEQ multiplex PCR; TCRdb stores just in-frame clones and leaves some out. The repertoire holds about 1,500,000 clones, with about 96% as singletons. Sequenced input: naive CD4+ T cells sorted from blood. Source of these receptors: a young man in good health. Both conserved end residues are part of each CDR3. A D gene is named only where the DNA matches it firmly. For some rows the clone size is stated as once, few or many, or as a class when expanded; others skip it.

j_call,d_call,clone_size,v_call,cdr3_aa,cdr3_nt
TRBJ2-3,-,-,TRBV5-4,CASTWDSARDTQYF,TGTGCCAGCACTTGGGACTCCGCAAGAGATACGCAGTATTTT
TRBJ1-5,-,-,TRBV28,CASSEVQPQHF,TGTGCCAGCAGCGAGGTGCAGCCCCAGCATTTT
TRBJ2-5,-,-,TRBV5-1,CASSLEPRRQETQYF,TGCGCCAGCAGCTTGGAACCTCGCAGGCAAGAGACCCAGTACTTC
TRBJ1-2,-,-,TRBV6-5,CASRWRGADGYTF,TGTGCCAGCAGATGGAGGGGGGCGGATGGCTACACCTTC
TRBJ1-1,-,-,TRBV29-1,CSATSMNTEAFF,TGCAGCGCTACATCCATGAACACTGAAGCTTTCTTT
TRBJ2-1,TRBD1,-,TRBV29-1,CSVPGDRQLYNEQFF,TGCAGCGTTCCAGGGGACAGGCAACTCTACAATGAGCAGTTCTTC
TRBJ2-7,-,-,TRBV5-1,CASSLDWSGFEQYF,TGCGCCAGCAGCTTGGATTGGAGTGGATTCGAGCAGTACTTC
TRBJ1-1,-,-,TRBV4-3,CASSQAGGVAFF,TGCGCCAGCAGCCAAGCGGGCGGTGTAGCTTTCTTT
TRBJ2-3,-,-,TRBV28,CASRSGQWSTDTQYF,TGTGCCAGCAGATCCGGGCAATGGAGCACAGATACGCAGTATTTT
TRBJ2-1,-,-,TRBV9,CASSVEFYFLDEQFF,TGTGCCAGCAGCGTAGAGTTTTACTTCCTGGATGAGCAGTTCTTC
TRBJ2-7,-,-,TRBV2,CASTRFAGPSYEQYF,TGTGCCAGCACCCGATTCGCAGGACCCTCCTACGAGCAGTACTTC
TRBJ2-3,-,-,TRBV2,CAAARGEADTQYF,TGTGCCGCCGCTAGGGGAGAAGCAGATACGCAGTATTTT
TRBJ2-6,TRBD1,-,TRBV7-9,CASSYPTGPRSGANVLTF,TGTGCCAGCAGCTATCCGACAGGGCCTCGGTCTGGGGCCAACGTCCTGACTTTC
TRBJ2-1,TRBD2,-,TRBV4-1,CASSQSGAGGQSSYNEQFF,TGCGCCAGCAGCCAATCCGGGGCGGGAGGGCAAAGCTCCTACAATGAGCAGTTCTTC
TRBJ2-3,-,-,TRBV25-1,CASSDPGWGDTQYF,TGTGCCAGCAGTGACCCCGGGTGGGGAGATACGCAGTATTTT
TRBJ2-3,TRBD2,-,TRBV10-2,CASSGEGLAVTDTQYF,TGCGCCAGCAGTGGGGAAGGACTAGCGGTCACAGATACGCAGTATTTT
TRBJ2-3,-,-,TRBV7-3,CASSPNSGTPTDTQYF,TGTGCCAGCAGCCCAAACTCGGGAACCCCCACAGATACGCAGTATTTT
TRBJ2-7,-,-,TRBV27,CASRGGLAVRYEQYF,TGTGCCAGCAGGGGCGGCCTTGCCGTTCGGTACGAGCAGTACTTC
TRBJ1-3,-,-,TRBV5-6,CASSLDSWAFSGNTIYF,TGTGCCAGCAGCTTGGATTCTTGGGCCTTCTCTGGAAACACCATATATTTT
TRBJ1-3,-,-,TRBV6-6,CASSLPGTDGNTIYF,TGTGCCAGCAGTCTTCCCGGGACGGATGGAAACACCATATATTTT
TRBJ2-5,-,-,TRBV5-6,CASSKMDTGLQETQYF,TGTGCCAGCAGTAAAATGGACACGGGGTTACAAGAGACCCAGTACTTC
TRBJ2-3,-,-,TRBV25-1,CASSARGGSMYF,TGTGCCAGCAGTGCACGTGGGGGCTCGATGTATTTT
TRBJ2-7,TRBD2,-,TRBV19,CASSTHHGLAVAYEQYF,TGTGCCAGTAGTACGCATCACGGACTAGCGGTCGCCTACGAGCAGTACTTC
TRBJ1-3,-,-,TRBV28,CASSLGRGRASGNTIYF,TGTGCCAGCAGTTTAGGTCGAGGCCGCGCCTCTGGAAACACCATATATTTT
TRBJ1-5,TRBD1,-,TRBV28,CASTDGTGSRQPQHF,TGTGCCAGCACCGACGGGACAGGGTCTCGGCAGCCCCAGCATTTT
TRBJ2-2,-,-,TRBV7-3,CASSPGVSANTGELFF,TGTGCCAGCAGTCCAGGCGTTTCAGCGAACACCGGGGAGCTGTTTTTT
TRBJ1-5,-,-,TRBV5-1,CASSPTYGARQPQHF,TGCGCCAGCAGCCCCACGTACGGGGCTAGGCAGCCCCAGCATTTT
TRBJ2-2,-,-,TRBV11-2,CASSFLIDTGELFF,TGTGCCAGCAGCTTCCTCATCGACACCGGGGAGCTGTTTTTT
TRBJ1-1,-,-,TRBV6-5,CASRRQVMNTEAFF,TGTGCCAGCAGAAGACAGGTCATGAACACTGAAGCTTTCTTT
TRBJ1-3,-,-,TRBV28,CASSIPRGRGGNTIYF,TGTGCCAGCAGTATCCCCCGGGGCAGGGGTGGAAACACCATATATTTT
TRBJ2-7,TRBD1,-,TRBV2,CASRAQGSAYEQYF,TGTGCCAGCAGAGCACAGGGGTCAGCCTACGAGCAGTACTTC
TRBJ2-7,TRBD2,-,TRBV7-8,CASSLGRLAGFYEQYF,TGTGCCAGCAGCTTAGGGCGACTAGCGGGATTCTACGAGCAGTACTTC
TRBJ2-7,TRBD2,-,TRBV14,CASSRLAETVYEQYF,TGTGCCAGCAGCCGACTAGCGGAAACTGTCTACGAGCAGTACTTC
TRBJ2-1,-,-,TRBV6-1,CASSIYNEQFF,TGTGCCAGCAGTATTTACAATGAGCAGTTCTTC
TRBJ1-1,-,once,TRBV6-1,CASSEFPTGKFLTEAFF,TGTGCCAGCAGTGAATTTCCCACGGGGAAATTTTTGACTGAAGCTTTCTTT
TRBJ1-5,-,-,TRBV5-1,CASSFGDSWEPQHF,TGCGCCAGCAGCTTTGGGGACTCGTGGGAGCCCCAGCATTTT
TRBJ2-4,TRBD1,-,TRBV18,CASSPTTGSAGNIQYF,TGTGCCAGCTCACCAACGACAGGGAGCGCGGGAAACATTCAGTACTTC
TRBJ1-5,TRBD1,-,TRBV6-6,CASSRGQGENQPQHF,TGTGCCAGCAGTCGGGGACAGGGCGAAAATCAGCCCCAGCATTTT
TRBJ2-2,TRBD1,-,TRBV18,CASSPPTVIGQGYTGELFF,TGTGCCAGCTCACCACCGACGGTAATCGGACAGGGTTACACCGGGGAGCTGTTTTTT
TRBJ2-5,TRBD2,-,TRBV29-1,CSGNTGTRETQYF,TGCAGCGGCAACACCGGGACTAGAGAGACCCAGTACTTC
TRBJ2-4,-,-,TRBV7-8,CASSLGTALAKNIQYF,TGTGCCAGCAGCTTAGGGACAGCACTAGCCAAAAACATTCAGTACTTC
TRBJ2-5,-,few,TRBV18,CASSPGGETQYF,TGTGCCAGCTCACCGGGGGGAGAGACCCAGTACTTC
TRBJ2-2,-,-,TRBV5-1,CASSTRGEYNGELFF,TGCGCCAGCAGCACCCGAGGGGAGTATAACGGGGAGCTGTTTTTT
TRBJ2-1,-,-,TRBV5-1,CASSLTSGDEQFF,TGCGCCAGCAGCCTGACCTCGGGCGATGAGCAGTTCTTC
TRBJ2-3,TRBD1,once,TRBV7-8,CASSVNRGQGTDTQYF,TGTGCCAGCAGCGTAAACCGGGGACAGGGCACAGATACGCAGTATTTT
TRBJ2-7,TRBD1,-,TRBV6-5,CASSFLGQGAYEQYF,TGTGCCAGCAGTTTTCTCGGACAGGGGGCCTACGAGCAGTACTTC
TRBJ2-5,TRBD2,-,TRBV4-3,CASSSGTGGLAGMETQYF,TGCGCCAGCAGCTCCGGGACAGGGGGACTAGCGGGAATGGAGACCCAGTACTTC
TRBJ2-7,-,-,TRBV11-2,CASSQPFYEQYF,TGTGCCAGCAGCCAACCTTTCTACGAGCAGTACTTC
TRBJ2-1,TRBD2,-,TRBV7-9,CASDPGGLAGVYNEQFF,TGTGCCAGCGATCCAGGAGGACTAGCGGGAGTCTACAATGAGCAGTTCTTC
TRBJ2-7,TRBD2,once,TRBV19,CASQGPGGRYEQYF,TGTGCCAGCCAGGGACCGGGAGGTCGCTACGAGCAGTACTTC
TRBJ1-5,-,-,TRBV6-6,CASSYGPDSNQPQHF,TGTGCCAGCAGTTACGGGCCAGATAGCAATCAGCCCCAGCATTTT
TRBJ2-3,-,-,TRBV18,CASSPPSPQRGTDTQYF,TGTGCCAGCTCACCACCCTCGCCACAGCGGGGCACAGATACGCAGTATTTT
TRBJ2-3,TRBD1,once,TRBV2,CASKDRSGHTQYF,TGTGCCAGTAAGGACAGGTCTGGTCATACGCAGTATTTT
TRBJ2-7,TRBD2,-,TRBV7-2,CASSLVGTSGSLGEQYF,TGTGCCAGCAGCTTAGTCGGGACTAGCGGGAGCCTTGGGGAGCAGTACTTC
TRBJ1-4,-,-,TRBV15,CATSRPDGNEKLFF,TGTGCCACCAGCAGGCCGGACGGAAATGAAAAACTGTTTTTT